The rows below give T cell receptor beta chains drawn from one sample of a study of regulatory T cells in long-lasting Graves disease. Via MiXCR, TCRdb re-called the multiplex PCR reads, giving one row per CDR3 protein. The data show over 450,000 distinct CDR3 sequences, under 25% seen once. The sequences come from peripheral blood mononuclear cells (PBMCs), collected when the disease was refractory, from a patient treated with antithyroid drugs. The receptors derive from a female donor with Graves disease. Both conserved end residues are part of each CDR3. The D gene is left open where the match is weak. Rows give clone size only sometimes, using once, few, many, or a class for an expanded clone.

clone_size	d_call	v_call	j_call	cdr3_aa	cdr3_nt
few	-	TRBV3-1	TRBJ1-5	CASSPHRDNQPQHF	TGTGCCAGCAGCCCCCACAGGGATAATCAGCCCCAGCATTTT
many	TRBD1	TRBV28	TRBJ2-7	CASISGTGREQYF	TGTGCCAGCATCTCCGGGACAGGGAGGGAGCAGTACTTC
many	-	TRBV19	TRBJ2-5	CASTGNSLGTQYF	TGTGCCAGTACGGGGAATTCCCTAGGGACCCAGTACTTC
many	TRBD1	TRBV28	TRBJ1-4	CASGRDRGKSTNEKLFF	TGTGCCAGCGGTCGAGACAGGGGAAAATCAACTAATGAAAAACTGTTTTTT
-	-	TRBV11-2	TRBJ2-3	CASSLRRTDTQYF	TGTGCCAGCAGCTTGCGACGAACAGATACGCAGTATTTT
many	TRBD2	TRBV7-2	TRBJ2-7	CASSSREGLYEQYF	TGTGCCAGCAGCTCCCGGGAGGGGCTCTACGAGCAGTACTTC
-	TRBD2	TRBV20-1	TRBJ2-2	CSAPYSGRATGELFF	TGCAGTGCACCCTATAGCGGGAGGGCCACCGGGGAGCTGTTTTTT
many	-	TRBV6-5	TRBJ1-5	CASSYRGNQPQHF	TGTGCCAGCAGTTACAGGGGCAATCAGCCCCAGCATTTT
many	TRBD1	TRBV28	TRBJ2-7	CASRRTGSFHEQYF	TGTGCCAGCAGACGGACAGGGTCATTCCACGAGCAGTACTTC
many	-	TRBV3-1	TRBJ1-5	CASSQGVPLNQPQHF	TGTGCCAGCAGCCAAGGGGTCCCACTCAATCAGCCCCAGCATTTT
-	-	TRBV7-2	TRBJ1-1	CASSLSPRGAEAFF	TGTGCCAGCAGCCTCAGCCCACGGGGCGCTGAAGCTTTCTTT
few	-	TRBV5-5	TRBJ2-5	CASSTERAEMDF	TGTGCCAGCAGCACGGAGCGGGCCGAGATGGACTTC
many	TRBD1	TRBV11-3	TRBJ2-7	CASRHRGSYEQYF	TGTGCCAGCAGACACAGGGGATCCTACGAGCAGTACTTC
many	-	TRBV7-9	TRBJ2-7	CASSPAETFKDEQYF	TGTGCCAGCAGCCCCGCGGAGACATTTAAGGACGAGCAGTACTTC
many	-	TRBV6-5	TRBJ2-7	CASSYGSEPYEQYF	TGTGCCAGCAGTTACGGGTCAGAACCCTACGAGCAGTACTTC
-	-	TRBV13	TRBJ1-5	CASSLGGSEQPQHF	TGTGCCAGCAGCTTAGGAGGCTCGGAACAGCCCCAGCATTTT
many	-	TRBV28	TRBJ1-4	CASSKPGPFQGWMTNEKLFF	TGTGCCAGCAGCAAACCGGGGCCTTTCCAGGGGTGGATGACTAATGAAAAACTGTTTTTT
many	TRBD1	TRBV6-2/TRBV6-3	TRBJ2-5	CASSYELGQGSEETQYF	TGTGCCAGCAGTTACGAGTTGGGACAGGGGTCCGAAGAGACCCAGTACTTC
-	-	TRBV6-1	TRBJ2-7	CASSGAGGNEQYF	TGTGCCAGCAGTGGTGCAGGGGGGAACGAGCAGTACTTC
few	TRBD1	TRBV6-2/TRBV6-3	TRBJ1-5	CASSGDSLPHQPQHF	TGTGCCAGCAGTGGGGACAGCCTCCCACATCAGCCCCAGCATTTT
-	-	TRBV9	TRBJ1-2	CASSTSGRPNYGYTF	TGTGCCAGCAGCACCTCCGGGAGGCCTAACTATGGCTACACCTTC
many	-	TRBV6-2/TRBV6-3	TRBJ1-2	CASSYSRRGNNYGYTF	TGTGCCAGCAGTTACTCAAGAAGGGGGAATAACTATGGCTACACCTTC
-	-	TRBV20-1	TRBJ2-1	CSARDWGKIGYNEQFF	TGCAGTGCTAGAGATTGGGGCAAGATAGGGTACAATGAGCAGTTCTTC
-	-	TRBV5-1	TRBJ2-5	CASSLGVGGLPFQETQYF	TGCGCCAGCAGCTTAGGTGTAGGTGGGCTACCCTTCCAAGAGACCCAGTACTTC
few	-	TRBV7-9	TRBJ1-4	CATRGLRSEKLFF	TGTGCCACGCGTGGCCTAAGAAGTGAAAAACTGTTTTTT
many	-	TRBV6-1	TRBJ1-4	CASLPEGTNEKLFF	TGTGCCAGCCTCCCAGAGGGCACTAATGAAAAACTGTTTTTT
-	-	TRBV29-1	TRBJ2-7	CSVEESRGQYF	TGCAGCGTTGAAGAGTCACGGGGGCAGTACTTC
few	-	TRBV27	TRBJ2-2	CASSPYMNTGELFF	TGTGCCAGCAGTCCGTATATGAACACCGGGGAGCTGTTTTTT
many	-	TRBV2	TRBJ1-1	CASTPDSEAFF	TGTGCCAGCACCCCGGACAGTGAAGCTTTCTTT
many	TRBD1	TRBV30	TRBJ1-4	CAWKRQGREKLFF	TGTGCCTGGAAAAGACAGGGACGCGAAAAACTGTTTTTT
few	-	TRBV4-1	TRBJ1-4	CASSRQGFSNEKLFF	TGCGCCAGCAGCCGGCAGGGTTTCTCTAATGAAAAACTGTTTTTT
many	-	TRBV12-3/TRBV12-4	TRBJ1-1	CASRNGQMNTEAFF	TGTGCCAGCAGAAATGGACAGATGAACACTGAAGCTTTCTTT
many	-	TRBV15	TRBJ2-5	CATRRVPDSQETQYF	TGTGCCACCAGAAGAGTACCCGACAGTCAAGAGACCCAGTACTTC
many	TRBD1	TRBV11-2	TRBJ1-1	CASSFRTGRETEAFF	TGTGCCAGCAGCTTTCGGACAGGTCGGGAGACTGAAGCTTTCTTT
many	-	TRBV27	TRBJ2-5	CASRALGGEETQYF	TGTGCCAGCAGGGCATTGGGGGGAGAAGAGACCCAGTACTTC
many	-	TRBV6-1	TRBJ1-2	CASSTGTIYYGYTF	TGTGCCAGCAGTACCGGGACAATATACTATGGCTACACCTTC
many	TRBD2	TRBV12-3/TRBV12-4	TRBJ2-7	CASSFSGLNSYEQYF	TGTGCCAGCAGTTTTTCGGGACTAAACTCCTACGAGCAGTACTTC
many	-	TRBV7-6	TRBJ1-5	CASSLAGQNGDQPQHF	TGTGCCAGCAGCTTAGCCGGACAGAACGGGGATCAGCCCCAGCATTTT
once	-	TRBV30	TRBJ2-1	CAWMWTTNNERFF	TGTGCCTGGATGTGGACTACCAACAATGAGCGGTTCTTC
many	-	TRBV28	TRBJ1-2	CATHEPLNYGYTF	TGTGCCACCCACGAGCCTCTCAACTATGGCTACACCTTC
-	-	TRBV28	TRBJ2-7	CASGFGDSYEQYF	TGTGCCAGCGGCTTCGGGGACTCCTACGAGCAGTACTTC
once	-	TRBV7-7	TRBJ2-5	CASSLAQGGETQYF	TGTGCTAGCAGCTTAGCGCAGGGAGGAGAGACCCAGTACTTC
many	-	TRBV10-3	TRBJ2-4	CAISANRDSDIQYF	TGTGCCATCAGTGCGAACCGGGACTCGGACATTCAGTACTTC
few	-	TRBV4-1	TRBJ1-4	CASSQDPPTAATNEKLFF	TGCGCCAGCAGCCAAGATCCACCGACAGCTGCAACTAATGAAAAACTGTTTTTT
few	-	TRBV25-1	TRBJ1-2	CASSEESFYGYTF	TGTGCCAGCAGTGAGGAGAGCTTCTATGGCTACACCTTC
-	TRBD1	TRBV29-1	TRBJ1-2	CSVEGSRDSAASNYGYTF	TGCAGCGTTGAAGGAAGTAGGGACAGCGCAGCGTCTAACTATGGCTACACCTTC